This T cell receptor (beta chain) is from a study of blood T cell repertoires in COVID-19. On the study more broadly: COVID-19 samples, acute and convalescent, were from the United States, Italy and Spain.

Method: immunoSEQ multiplex PCR; TCRdb's copy keeps in-frame clones and lacks some. Here the sample spans fewer than 130,000 clones, around 87% being singletons. The CDR3 spans 15 residues. Germline V gene sequence: CDR1 MDHEN, CDR2 SYDVKM. V was trimmed by 4 bases and J by 0 bases, leaving 13 bases between them. The sample taken for sequencing was peripheral blood. The source is a woman older than 75 with acute or convalescent COVID-19. This chain joins TRBV28 and TRBJ2-7; D not resolved. The CDR3 region is CASSSPGFDSYEQYF. In DNA form, the CDR3 reads TGTGCCAGCAGTTCGCCCGGGTTCGACTCCTACGAGCAGTACTTC.